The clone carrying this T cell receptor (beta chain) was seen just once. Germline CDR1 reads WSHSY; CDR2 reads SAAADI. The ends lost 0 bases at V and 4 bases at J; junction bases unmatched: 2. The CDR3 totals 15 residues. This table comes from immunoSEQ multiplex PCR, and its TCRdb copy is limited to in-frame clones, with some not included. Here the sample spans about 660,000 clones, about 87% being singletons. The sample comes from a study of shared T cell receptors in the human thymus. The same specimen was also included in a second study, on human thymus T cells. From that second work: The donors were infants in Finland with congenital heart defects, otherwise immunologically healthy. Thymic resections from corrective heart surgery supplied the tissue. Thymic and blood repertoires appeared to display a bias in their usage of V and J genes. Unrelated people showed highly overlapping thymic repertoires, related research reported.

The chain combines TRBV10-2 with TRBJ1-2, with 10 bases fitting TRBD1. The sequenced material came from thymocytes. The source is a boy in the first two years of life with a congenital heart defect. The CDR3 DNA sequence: TGCGCCAGCAGTGAGTCGACAGGGGGCGGCTATGGCTACACCTTC. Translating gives CASSESTGGGYGYTF.